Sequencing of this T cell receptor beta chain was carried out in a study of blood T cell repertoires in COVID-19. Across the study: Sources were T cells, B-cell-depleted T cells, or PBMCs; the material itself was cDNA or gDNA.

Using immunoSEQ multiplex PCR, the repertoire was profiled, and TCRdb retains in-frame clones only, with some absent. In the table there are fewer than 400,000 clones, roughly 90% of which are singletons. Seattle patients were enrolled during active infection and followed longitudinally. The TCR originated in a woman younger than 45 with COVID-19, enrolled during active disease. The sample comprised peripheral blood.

The CDR3 sequence is CASSESISSGSGNEQFF. The CDR3 DNA is TGCGCCAGCAGTGAGTCGATCTCTAGCGGGAGTGGCAATGAGCAGTTCTTC. The chain joins TRBV10-1 to TRBJ2-1; 10 bases match TRBD2. Trimming removed 0 bases from V and 6 bases from J; junction bases left unmatched: 8. Germline CDR1 WNHNN, CDR2 SYGVQD (reference sequence). The CDR3 covers 17 residues.